The next 27 T cell receptor beta chains were all read from a single sample in a study of shared clonotypes between healthy human individuals (dated by TCRdb to the early 2020s). The method behind the library was the immunoSEQ multiplex PCR assay. TCRdb took over this immuneACCESS table, retaining in-frame rearrangements with V and J assigned. Such tables are incomplete; in checked studies, under half of the missing clones stem from an unresolved V gene, and the remainder is unexplained. A total of roughly 490,000 clones appear in this sample, over 65% of them only once. Clones ranked in the top ten supply 10% to 15% of the sample. The source material was PBMCs. These receptors all stem from a woman aged 35 to 49 in good health. Some clones in this sample may be carry-over from other donors' samples.

The genes are TRBV10-3 and TRBJ2-7, with D perhaps given as TRBD1 or TRBD2 (7 bases each). The CDR3 is 16 residues long. The V end lost 8 bases, the J end lost 3 bases, and 23 bases lay between the germline ends. Germline CDR1 ENHRY, CDR2 SYGVKD. CDR3 sequence (DNA): TGTGCCATCCTGAGGGGGGGACAGATAAAGGTCTACGAGCAGTACTTC. Protein sequence: CAILRGGQIKVYEQYF.

The J gene is TRBJ2-2, the V gene TRBV30, with 7 nucleotides matching TRBD1. The length of the CDR3 is 16 residues. Germline CDR1 GTSNPN, CDR2 SVGIG (reference sequence). Trimming took 0 bases from V and 3 from J; bases not matched to a gene: 7. The chain's CDR3 is CAWSVNRGWDTGELFF. The CDR3 DNA reads TGTGCCTGGAGTGTAAACAGGGGTTGGGACACCGGGGAGCTGTTTTTT.

The chain has TRBV7-9 and TRBJ1-1; D possibly corresponds to TRBD1 (6 bases). There are 12 residues in the CDR3. CDR1 and CDR2 from the germline V gene are SEHNR and FQNEAQ (reference sequence). The V end lost 2 bases, the J end lost 10 bases, and 11 bases lay between the germline ends. DNA of the CDR3: TGTGCCAGCAGCTTACAAGGGACAAGAGCTTTCTTT. It is translated as CASSLQGTRAFF.

The chain combines TRBV6-1 with TRBJ2-1, with 14 bases fitting TRBD2. CDR1 is MNHNS, CDR2 SASEGT, per germline. There are 14 residues in the CDR3. J was trimmed by 9 bases and V by 10 bases; bases with no gene match: 8. This chain's CDR3 is CATRLAGGPGEQFF. CDR3 DNA: TGTGCCACCCGACTAGCGGGAGGGCCGGGTGAGCAGTTCTTC.

The chain is built from TRBV7-3 and TRBJ2-1; D may correspond to TRBD1 or TRBD2 (5 bases each). The CDR3 totals 15 residues. Between the trimmed V and J ends, which lost 5 bases and 10 bases, there was a span of 21 bases. Looked up from germline, CDR1 is SGHTA and CDR2 is FQGTGA. CDR3 DNA sequence: TGTGCCAGCAGCCAAGGGGACCTAGTATATTCGGAGCAGTTCTTC. Its translation: CASSQGDLVYSEQFF.

This clone was recorded at least ten times. This chain connects TRBV30 to TRBJ1-2; no clear D. CDR1 is GTSNPN, CDR2 SVGIG, per germline (reference sequence). V dropped 5 bases and J dropped 3 bases, with 7 bases sitting between them. The CDR3 covers 11 residues. CDR3 DNA sequence: TGTGCCTGGTCCAGCTACTATGGCTACACCTTC. This encodes CAWSSYYGYTF.

There are a few counts of this clone. The gene calls are TRBV2 and TRBJ1-2; 8 bases agree with TRBD1. CDR1 and CDR2 (germline): SNHLY, FYNNEI. J was trimmed by 8 bases and V by 6 bases; bases with no gene match: 11. The CDR3 extends over 14 amino acids. The CDR3 protein is CASSERGQGAGYTF. Here the CDR3 DNA reads TGTGCCAGCAGCGAAAGAGGGCAGGGGGCGGGCTACACCTTC. Combining the CDR3 with reference TRBV2 and TRBJ1-2 gives the whole variable domain EPEVTQTPSHQVTQMGQEVILRCVPISNHLYFYWYRQILGQKVEFLVSFYNNEISEKSEIFDDQFSVERPDGSNFTLKIRSTKLEDSAMYFCASSERGQGAGYTFGSGTRLTVV.

This rearrangement joins TRBV6-5 to TRBJ1-5; unclear D gene. CDR3 length: 13 amino acids. The germline V gene has CDR1 MNHEY and CDR2 SVGAGI. V was shortened by 8 bases and J by 5 bases, with 13 bases between the two germline ends. Here the CDR3 reads CASAPFGDQPQHF. The CDR3 bases are TGTGCCAGCGCACCTTTCGGGGATCAGCCCCAGCATTTT.

This clone was counted a single time. The rearrangement joins TRBV2 to TRBJ2-3; 10 nucleotides align to TRBD2. The junction had 3 bases not matched to a gene; V was cut back by 4 bases and J by 2 bases. The CDR3 covers 15 residues. Germline loops: CDR1 SNHLY, CDR2 FYNNEI. CDR3 in DNA: TGTGCCAGCAGTGCTAGCGGGAGACCCACAGATACGCAGTATTTT. It yields the protein CASSASGRPTDTQYF. Combining the CDR3 with reference TRBV2 and TRBJ2-3 gives the whole variable domain EPEVTQTPSHQVTQMGQEVILRCVPISNHLYFYWYRQILGQKVEFLVSFYNNEISEKSEIFDDQFSVERPDGSNFTLKIRSTKLEDSAMYFCASSASGRPTDTQYFGPGTRLTVL.

This chain links TRBV15 with TRBJ2-3; tentative D call: TRBD2 (5 bases). In germline, CDR1 is LNHNV, CDR2 YYDKDF (reference sequence). The CDR3 has 16 residues. V dropped 0 bases and J dropped 2 bases, with 12 bases sitting between them. CDR3 coding DNA: TGTGCCACCAGCAGAGATCCAGCGGCCTCCACAGATACGCAGTATTTT. Residues: CATSRDPAASTDTQYF.

This clone appeared once. Being one base from a much bigger clone, this may be a read error. The chain uses TRBV7-8 and TRBJ1-3, with D uncertain. CDR3 size: 13 residues. Trimming cost V 5 bases and J 9 bases, with 14 bases left between them. Germline V gene data show CDR1 as SGHVS and CDR2 as FQNEAQ. The CDR3: CASSPGSAVTIYF. In DNA, the CDR3 is TGTGCCAGCAGCCCCGGGAGTGCGGTCACCATATATTTT.

The CDR3 region is CASSFFGGGRMVYEQYF. The CDR3 region has the DNA TGTGCCAGCAGCTTTTTTGGGGGAGGCCGGATGGTCTACGAGCAGTACTTC. This chain links TRBV7-2 with TRBJ2-7, with a possible D match to TRBD2 (6 bases). The length of the CDR3 is 17 residues. Trimming stripped 3 bases from V and 3 bases from J, with 21 bases between. Per germline, CDR1 SGHTA and CDR2 FQGNSA. Using reference TRBV7-2 and TRBJ2-7 for the parts outside the CDR3, the full variable domain is GAGVSQSPSNKVTEKGKDVELRCDPISGHTALYWYRQSLGQGLEFLIYFQGNSAPDKSGLPSDRFSAERTGGSVSTLTIQRTQQEDSAVYLCASSFFGGGRMVYEQYFGPGTRLTVT.

A few counts support this clone. V usage is TRBV5-1 and J usage is TRBJ2-1; 9 bases align to TRBD1. J was trimmed by 7 bases and V by 3 bases; bases with no gene match: 5. CDR3 size: 14 residues. The germline CDR1 and CDR2 sequences are SGHRS and YFSETQ. The CDR3 nucleotides are TGCGCCAGCAGCTGGGGGACAGGGCCTAATGAGCAGTTCTTC. Translation: CASSWGTGPNEQFF.

The rearrangement links TRBV18 to TRBJ2-7, with 10 bases that match TRBD1. V gave up 3 bases and J gave up 4 bases; unmatched junction bases: 6. This CDR3 comprises 15 residues. Germline CDR1 KGHSH, CDR2 LQKENI. The CDR3 DNA follows: TGTGCCAGCTCACCGGGGTTGGGACAGGGGTACGAGCAGTACTTC. Its translation is CASSPGLGQGYEQYF.

The rearrangement links TRBV2 to TRBJ2-3, with 10 bases that match TRBD2. The CDR3 loop spans 15 amino acids. Germline V CDR1 and CDR2: SNHLY, FYNNEI. The junction had 7 bases not matched to a gene; V was cut back by 8 bases and J by 2 bases. CDR3 in amino acids: CASGLADSYTDTQYF. The CDR3 nucleotides read TGTGCCAGCGGACTAGCGGATAGCTACACAGATACGCAGTATTTT.

The V call is TRBV15, the J call TRBJ1-1; possible D gene TRBD1, 5 bases. Trimming took 0 bases from V and 5 from J, leaving 13 bases between them. Germline CDR1 is LNHNV and CDR2 is YYDKDF (reference sequence). This CDR3 is 15 amino acids long. CDR3 amino acids: CATSRERGVLTEAFF. For the CDR3, the DNA is TGTGCCACCAGCAGAGAGCGGGGGGTTTTGACTGAAGCTTTCTTT.

The rearrangement uses TRBV5-4 and TRBJ1-2; D is undetermined. The CDR3 totals 13 residues. The V end was cut by 0 bases, the J end by 8 bases, with 11 bases between. The germline gives CDR1 SGHNT, CDR2 YYREEE (reference sequence). The CDR3 sequence: CASSLGGGGGYTF. The CDR3 region has the DNA TGTGCCAGCAGCTTGGGGGGTGGCGGAGGCTACACCTTC.

This chain links TRBV4-1 with TRBJ1-6, with TRBD1 matching over 7 bases. Germline V gene data show CDR1 as MGHRA and CDR2 as YSYEKL. This CDR3 is 14 amino acids long. Losses at the gene ends were 2 bases for V and 8 bases for J; bases not matched to a gene: 3. The chain's CDR3 is CASSQRQGYSPLHF. In DNA, the CDR3 is TGCGCCAGCAGCCAACGACAGGGTTATTCACCCCTCCACTTT.

V usage is TRBV4-3 and J usage is TRBJ2-2; TRBD2 is a possible D gene (5 bases). Germline V gene data show CDR1 as LGHNA and CDR2 as YSLEER. V lost 1 base, J lost 0 bases, and 6 bases lay in between. CDR3 size: 15 residues. CDR3 loop: CASSQVGANTGELFF. The DNA for the CDR3 is TGCGCCAGCAGCCAAGTGGGAGCGAACACCGGGGAGCTGTTTTTT.

Turning to this clone: A read error may be the cause here, since a much bigger clone is one base away. Other nucleotide sequences from this sample produce the same CDR3. The gene calls are TRBV28 and TRBJ2-1, with D possibly called TRBD1 or TRBD2 (5 bases each). Germline CDR1 reads MDHEN; CDR2 reads SYDVKM. CDR3 size: 14 residues. The V and J ends lost 3 bases and 0 bases respectively, with 6 bases between them. Here the CDR3 reads CASSFGGSYNEQFF. Here the CDR3 DNA reads TGTGCCAGCAGTTTTGGGGGCTCCTACAATGAGCAGTTCTTC. The full variable domain, completed using reference TRBV28 and TRBJ2-1, is DVKVTQSSRYLVKRTGEKVFLECVQDMDHENMFWYRQDPGLGLRLIYFSYDVKMKEKGDIPEGYSVSREKKERFSLILESASTNQTSMYLCASSFGGSYNEQFFGPGTRLTVL.

For this clone: A far larger clone differs by one base, so this is likely a read error. The chain recombines TRBV30 with TRBJ2-2, with 8 bases that match TRBD2. The CDR3 is 15 residues long. CDR1 is GTSNPN and CDR2 is SVGIG in the germline V gene (reference sequence). Here the CDR3 reads CVWKEVGGETGELFF. The CDR3 DNA reads TGTGTCTGGAAGGAAGTCGGGGGGGAAACCGGGGAGCTGTTTTTT. Variable domain in full (rest from reference TRBV30 and TRBJ2-2): SQTIHQWPATLVQPVGSPLSLECTVEGTSNPNLYWYRQAAGRGLQLLFYSVGIGQISSEVPQNLSASRPQDRQFILSSKKLLLSDSGFYLCVWKEVGGETGELFFGEGSRLTVL.

There are a few counts of this clone. This sample includes further DNA sequences coding for the same CDR3. J is TRBJ1-3 and V is TRBV30, with 7 bases that match TRBD1. This CDR3 comprises 14 residues. The V segment lost 0 bases and the J segment 1 base; nucleotides outside the gene matches: 0. The germline V gene encodes CDR1 GTSNPN and CDR2 SVGIG (reference sequence). The CDR3 loop reads CAWSVRGSGNTIYF. CDR3 in DNA: TGTGCCTGGAGTGTCAGGGGGTCTGGAAACACCATATATTTT.

This clone was seen once. The rearrangement uses TRBV7-6 and TRBJ1-1, with a weak D call TRBD1 (6 bases). V was cut by 1 base and J by 0 bases, with 9 bases left in between. The CDR3 spans 15 residues. Germline V lookup: CDR1 SGHVS, CDR2 FNYEAQ. This chain's CDR3 is CASSLGGQLNTEAFF. CDR3 in DNA: TGTGCCAGCAGCTTAGGGGGGCAGCTGAACACTGAAGCTTTCTTT. The full variable domain, its missing parts supplied by reference TRBV7-6 and TRBJ1-1, is GAGVSQSPRYKVTKRGQDVALRCDPISGHVSLYWYRQALGQGPEFLTYFNYEAQQDKSGLPNDRFSAERPEGSISTLTIQRTEQRDSAMYRCASSLGGQLNTEAFFGQGTRLTVV.

The gene calls are TRBV25-1 and TRBJ2-7; 8 nucleotides agree with TRBD2. The germline V gene encodes CDR1 MGHDK and CDR2 SYGVNS. The CDR3 extends over 16 amino acids. Trimming took 3 bases from V and 5 from J; bases not matched to a gene: 12. The CDR3 DNA reads TGTGCCAGCAGTGACCTCACTAGCGGCCATAGGGACGAGCAGTACTTC. Protein: CASSDLTSGHRDEQYF.

The gene calls are TRBV2 and TRBJ2-7, with 9 bases lining up with TRBD1. The V gene's germline CDR1 is SNHLY and CDR2 FYNNEI. The CDR3 is made up of 16 amino acids. The ends lost 6 bases at V and 2 bases at J; junction bases unmatched: 11. CDR3 sequence: CASRQGQGLVAYEQYF. The CDR3 DNA follows: TGTGCCAGCAGACAGGGACAGGGTCTCGTGGCCTACGAGCAGTACTTC.

This clone has more than one count but fewer than ten. J is TRBJ1-2 and V is TRBV18; 8 bases match TRBD1. The V gene end was trimmed by 2 bases and the J gene end by 6 bases; junction bases not matched to a gene: 2. Germline V lookup: CDR1 KGHSH, CDR2 LQKENI. This CDR3 region has 13 residues. The CDR3 region is CASSPSGGNGYTF. Here the CDR3 DNA reads TGTGCCAGCTCACCATCAGGGGGCAATGGCTACACCTTC.

Worth noting for this clone: A read error is likely, as this CDR3 ends without the conserved phenylalanine or tryptophan. This rearrangement joins TRBV5-4 to TRBJ1-1; TRBD1 is a possible D gene (5 bases). The CDR3 sequence is 12 residues long. Germline loops: CDR1 SGHNT, CDR2 YYREEE (reference sequence). V was shortened by 3 bases and J by 3 bases, with 6 bases between the two germline ends. The CDR3: CASSWDYTEAFL. CDR3 coding DNA: TGTGCCAGCAGCTGGGACTACACTGAAGCTTTCCTT.